This T cell receptor (beta chain) stems from a study of blood T cell repertoires in COVID-19. At the level of the study: Collection of acute and convalescent COVID-19 samples took place in the United States, Italy and Spain.

Sequencing was performed with immunoSEQ multiplex PCR; in TCRdb, only in-frame clones are kept and a portion is missing. The sample holds around 74,000 clones; about 83% are singletons and the top ten take 6.5% to 8.5%. Input material: peripheral blood. The source of this sequence is a man aged 25 to 45 with acute or convalescent COVID-19.

Here the CDR3 reads CASSLTLAAAGNEQFF. The CDR3, as DNA: TGTGCCAGCAGCTTAACACTAGCGGCCGCGGGCAATGAGCAGTTCTTC. V and J are TRBV7-3 and TRBJ2-1, with 8 nucleotides matching TRBD2. The length of the CDR3 is 16 residues. Trimming removed 0 bases from V and 6 bases from J; junction bases left unmatched: 7. The germline gives CDR1 SGHTA, CDR2 FQGTGA.